Listed here are 15 T cell receptor beta chains from one sample, sequenced in a study of CD8+ T cells in alopecia areata. Treatment meaning: oral pan-JAK inhibitor, 5-10 mg twice daily. cDNA serving as the sequencing template came from extracted, reverse transcribed RNA. Some clones are missing from TCRdb's copy, which holds only in-frame ones; the method was immunoSEQ multiplex PCR. The sample contains some 120,000 clones, over 60% of which appear only once. The sample here was CD4+ T cells sorted from blood, taken at week 4, from a patient treated with tofacitinib. The receptors stem from a human donor with alopecia areata.

This clone was seen a few times. The chain links TRBV6-1 to TRBJ2-1; D is undetermined. This CDR3 has 15 amino acids. CDR1 and CDR2 (germline): MNHNS, SASEGT. The V end was cut by 6 bases, the J end by 7 bases, with 19 bases between. CDR3 sequence: CASSPNPTGLNEQFF. The CDR3 DNA reads TGTGCCAGCAGCCCTAACCCCACTGGTTTAAATGAGCAGTTCTTC.

The J gene is TRBJ1-2, the V gene TRBV30; 7 nucleotides agree with TRBD1. V shed 4 bases, J shed 2 bases, and the junction held 4 bases outside the gene matches. The CDR3 is 13 amino acids. Germline V gene data show CDR1 as GTSNPN and CDR2 as SVGIG (reference sequence). CDR3 sequence: CAWNRDRNYGYTF. The CDR3 coding sequence is TGTGCCTGGAACCGGGACAGAAACTATGGCTACACCTTC.

The J gene is TRBJ2-6, the V gene TRBV9, with D perhaps assigned TRBD1 or TRBD2 (6 bases each). There are 19 residues in the CDR3. CDR1 and CDR2 (germline): SGDLS, YYNGEE. Trimming cost V 4 bases and J 3 bases, with 23 bases left between them. The CDR3 here is CASSPSPRSGAGGANVLTF. The CDR3 bases are TGTGCCAGCAGCCCTTCTCCCCGGTCGGGGGCTGGTGGGGCCAACGTCCTGACTTTC.

The rearrangement joins TRBV5-4 to TRBJ1-2; D possibly corresponds to TRBD1 (5 bases). Germline lookup yields CDR1 SGHNT and CDR2 YYREEE (reference sequence). The CDR3 sequence is 14 residues long. The V end lost 0 bases, the J end lost 6 bases, and 12 bases lay between the germline ends. The CDR3, as DNA: TGTGCCAGCAGCTTGGCCGGGGGTTCGGATGGCTACACCTTC. It codes for CASSLAGGSDGYTF.

In its sample, this clone was seen a few times. The chain links TRBV6-6 to TRBJ2-3, with 8 bases matching TRBD2. This CDR3 region has 14 residues. V shed 8 bases, J shed 0 bases, and the junction held 4 bases outside the gene matches. Looked up from germline, CDR1 is MNHNY and CDR2 is SVGAGI (reference sequence). The CDR3 is CASVSGRSTDTQYF. The CDR3 nucleotides read TGTGCCAGCGTGAGCGGGAGAAGCACAGATACGCAGTATTTT.

The V gene is TRBV29-1, the J gene TRBJ1-1, with D perhaps TRBD1 (6 bases). CDR1 SQVTM and CDR2 ANQGSEA come from the germline V gene. The CDR3 extends over 13 amino acids. V was trimmed by 5 bases and J by 1 base, leaving 11 bases between them. The CDR3 sequence: CSVKGQPNTEAFF. CDR3 nucleotides: TGCAGCGTTAAAGGACAGCCGAACACTGAAGCTTTCTTT. The whole variable domain, remainder taken from reference TRBV29-1 and TRBJ1-1, is SAVISQKPSRDICQRGTSLTIQCQVDSQVTMMFWYRQQPGQSLTLIATANQGSEATYESGFVIDKFPISRPNLTFSTLTVSNMSPEDSSIYLCSVKGQPNTEAFFGQGTRLTVV.

J is TRBJ1-1 and V is TRBV30; D is unclear. V was trimmed by 3 bases and J by 3 bases, leaving 14 bases between them. The CDR3 consists of 14 residues. CDR1 GTSNPN and CDR2 SVGIG come from the germline V gene (reference sequence). CDR3 residues: CAWRQHGVYTEAFF. In nucleotides, the CDR3 is TGTGCCTGGAGGCAACATGGGGTGTACACTGAAGCTTTCTTT.

This clone was picked up a small number of times. The chain is built from TRBV30 and TRBJ1-4; D call uncertain. V lost 4 bases and J lost 0, with 3 bases in between. Looked up from germline, CDR1 is GTSNPN and CDR2 is SVGIG (reference sequence). The CDR3 spans 12 residues. The CDR3 coding sequence is TGTGCCTGGACCGCAACTAATGAAAAACTGTTTTTT. It yields the protein CAWTATNEKLFF.

This chain joins TRBV7-8 and TRBJ2-1; 12 nucleotides match TRBD2. Losses at the gene ends were 0 bases for V and 6 bases for J; bases not matched to a gene: 3. The CDR3 extends over 16 amino acids. CDR1 is SGHVS and CDR2 is FQNEAQ in the germline V gene. In DNA form, the CDR3 reads TGTGCCAGCAGCTTAGCCGGACTAGCGGGATTCAATGAGCAGTTCTTC. Its translation: CASSLAGLAGFNEQFF.

This chain's CDR3 is CASSQGQENQPQHF. CDR3 in DNA: TGCGCCAGCAGCCAAGGACAGGAAAATCAGCCCCAGCATTTT. The rearrangement uses TRBV5-1 and TRBJ1-5; TRBD1 aligns across 7 bases. The CDR3 sequence is 14 residues long. Germline loops: CDR1 SGHRS, CDR2 YFSETQ. With V trimmed by 4 bases and J by 4 bases, 5 bases remained unmatched.

The chain has TRBV4-1 and TRBJ2-1, with 7 bases matching TRBD2. Germline CDR1 is MGHRA and CDR2 is YSYEKL. The CDR3 has 15 residues. V lost 3 bases, J lost 5 bases, and 7 bases stayed unmatched. The CDR3: CASSQRAGLNNEQFF. The CDR3 DNA follows: TGCGCCAGCAGCCAGAGAGCGGGGCTAAACAATGAGCAGTTCTTC.

This clone was counted a few times. The chain joins TRBV7-2 to TRBJ2-3, with D perhaps matching TRBD1 or TRBD2 (5 bases each). The length of the CDR3 is 13 residues. V was clipped by 4 bases and J by 6 bases, with 11 bases between them. In germline, CDR1 is SGHTA, CDR2 FQGNSA. The DNA for the CDR3 is TGTGCCAGCAGCTCGACCTGGGGGGATACGCAGTATTTT. Translation gives CASSSTWGDTQYF. Combining the CDR3 with reference TRBV7-2 and TRBJ2-3 gives the whole variable domain GAGVSQSPSNKVTEKGKDVELRCDPISGHTALYWYRQSLGQGLEFLIYFQGNSAPDKSGLPSDRFSAERTGGSVSTLTIQRTQQEDSAVYLCASSSTWGDTQYFGPGTRLTVL.

The rearrangement links TRBV2 to TRBJ2-2; D gene uncertain. In germline, CDR1 is SNHLY, CDR2 FYNNEI. The CDR3 has 13 residues. Trimming cost V 4 bases and J 4 bases, with 7 bases left between them. CDR3 in amino acids: CASSGTGTGELFF. DNA for the CDR3: TGTGCCAGCAGTGGCACGGGCACCGGGGAGCTGTTTTTT.

The chain has TRBV7-3 and TRBJ2-1; 11 bases are shared with TRBD2. The germline gives CDR1 SGHTA, CDR2 FQGTGA. The V segment lost 6 bases and the J segment 3 bases; nucleotides outside the gene matches: 4. This CDR3 contains 15 residues. CDR3 amino acids: CASSPLAGDYNEQFF. In DNA form, the CDR3 reads TGTGCCAGCAGTCCACTAGCGGGAGACTACAATGAGCAGTTCTTC.

This clone has at least ten counts. CDR3 DNA: TGTGCCAGCAGCTTAGCGCTCGGCGGGGGAAGCACAGATACGCAGTATTTT. It translates to CASSLALGGGSTDTQYF. V is TRBV7-9 and J is TRBJ2-3, with 7 bases identical to TRBD2. V was clipped by 0 bases and J by 0 bases; unmatched bases: 6. CDR3 size: 17 residues. Looked up from germline, CDR1 is SEHNR and CDR2 is FQNEAQ (reference sequence).